The 22 T cell receptor beta chains below all came from one sample that was sequenced in a study of T-cell reconstitution after alpha-beta-depleted transplantation in children. Preparation of the TCRbeta library was carried out with unique molecular identifiers. TCRdb passed the PCR reads through MiXCR, listing each CDR3 protein once. The sample gives tens of thousands of distinct CDR3 sequences, under 6% of which show up once; 30% to 35% is in the top ten. The sample here was PBMCs, mostly from graft donor cells, taken 60 days after TCRalphabeta/CD19-depleted stem cell transplant. These receptors came from a female patient younger than 10 who had a stem cell transplant for aplastic anemia, so the T cells may come from the graft donor.

This clonotype came up many times. The chain joins TRBV4-2 to TRBJ2-1; D is perhaps TRBD2 (7 bases). Trimming shortened V by 0 bases and J by 6 bases, and 15 bases separated the two germline ends. Germline values: CDR1 LGHNA, CDR2 YNFKEQ. The CDR3 is made up of 16 amino acids. The CDR3 spells CASSQEGGAFGNEQFF. The CDR3 DNA sequence: TGTGCCAGCAGCCAAGAAGGGGGGGCCTTCGGCAATGAGCAGTTCTTC.

At least ten counts were recorded for this clonotype. CDR3 loop: CSARPSANTGELFF. DNA for the CDR3: TGCAGTGCTAGGCCTAGCGCGAACACCGGGGAGCTGTTTTTT. The chain carries TRBV20-1 and TRBJ2-2; the D gene is possibly TRBD2 (6 bases). The CDR3 extends over 14 amino acids. V was trimmed by 3 bases and J by 0 bases, leaving 8 bases between them. Germline lookup yields CDR1 DFQATT and CDR2 SNEGSKA (reference sequence).

This clonotype is large in the sample. The chain uses TRBV5-4 and TRBJ2-1, with D unclear. Per the germline V gene, CDR1 is SGHNT and CDR2 is YYREEE (reference sequence). V dropped 0 bases and J dropped 10 bases, with 5 bases sitting between them. The CDR3 consists of 11 residues. The CDR3 sequence is CASSLEFEQFF. CDR3 in DNA: TGTGCCAGCAGCTTGGAATTCGAGCAGTTCTTC.

This sequence joins TRBV19 and TRBJ1-5, with unresolved D. Germline loops: CDR1 LNHDA, CDR2 SQIVND (reference sequence). V lost 7 bases to trimming and J lost 2 bases, with 12 bases between them. CDR3 length: 14 amino acids. DNA of the CDR3: TGTGCCAGTAATTTGGCTGGCGGCAATCAGCCCCAGCATTTT. It codes for CASNLAGGNQPQHF.

This chain's CDR3 is CASSSGQQQYF. In DNA, the CDR3 is TGTGCCAGCAGTTCCGGACAGCAGCAGTACTTC. The chain combines TRBV2 with TRBJ2-7, with D perhaps matching TRBD1 (6 bases). The CDR3 totals 11 residues. CDR1 is SNHLY, CDR2 FYNNEI, per germline. V was clipped by 5 bases and J by 8 bases, with 10 bases between them.

This clonotype has ten or more counts. The rearrangement joins TRBV12-3 or TRBV12-4 to TRBJ2-5, with 10 bases matching TRBD2. The V gene end was trimmed by 7 bases and the J gene end by 1 base; junction bases not matched to a gene: 6. CDR3 size: 15 residues. DNA of the CDR3: TGTGCCAGCACCCAGCGGGGGGGCCTCCAAGAGACCCAGTACTTC. Residues: CASTQRGGLQETQYF.

This clonotype was recorded many times. CDR3 sequence: CASSLGLATDTQYF. The CDR3 nucleotides are TGCGCCAGCAGCTTGGGACTAGCAACAGATACGCAGTATTTT. The V call is TRBV5-1, the J call TRBJ2-3, with TRBD2 matching 7 bases. CDR3 length equals 14 residues. V was pared by 0 bases and J by 3 bases, with 1 base of the junction left unmatched. Germline lookup yields CDR1 SGHRS and CDR2 YFSETQ.

This clonotype was seen at least ten times. The rearrangement uses TRBV28 and TRBJ2-3, with D possibly being TRBD2 (5 bases). The CDR3 is made up of 13 amino acids. The ends were cut back, 8 bases at V and 0 bases at J, with 9 bases in the middle. CDR1 MDHEN and CDR2 SYDVKM come from the germline V gene. In DNA, the CDR3 is TGTGCCAGCCGGGGAGTGAGCACAGATACGCAGTATTTT. Amino acids: CASRGVSTDTQYF.

This clonotype was counted at least ten times. The chain carries TRBV13 and TRBJ1-1; 8 bases line up with TRBD1. The CDR3 runs to 15 residues. Trimming at V came to 5 bases and at J to 1 base, leaving 6 bases not matched to a gene. Germline loops: CDR1 PRHDT, CDR2 FYEKMQ (reference sequence). The CDR3 here is CASSVLQGGNTEAFF. Written as DNA, the CDR3 is TGTGCCAGCAGCGTACTACAGGGGGGGAACACTGAAGCTTTCTTT.

In this sample, this clonotype turned up many times. The chain has TRBV28 and TRBJ1-6, with unresolved D. Trimming removed 7 bases at V and 9 bases at J, with 13 bases between. From germline, CDR1 is MDHEN and CDR2 SYDVKM. The CDR3 covers 13 residues. DNA for the CDR3: TGTGCCAGCACTCAAATGAATAGTTCACCCCTCCACTTT. Amino acid sequence: CASTQMNSSPLHF.

This clonotype came up many times. CDR3 protein: CASSLTGDTQYF. The DNA of the CDR3 is TGTGCCAGCAGCTTAACCGGAGATACGCAGTATTTT. The J gene is TRBJ2-3, the V gene TRBV7-6; no definite D call. V was shortened by 2 bases and J by 5 bases, with 5 bases between the two germline ends. The CDR3 has 12 residues. Germline assignment: CDR1 SGHVS and CDR2 FNYEAQ.

V is TRBV7-8 and J is TRBJ2-3, with 10 bases fitting TRBD2. V dropped 2 bases and J dropped 3; count of bases not matched to a gene: 14. Per the germline V gene, CDR1 is SGHVS and CDR2 is FQNEAQ. The CDR3 spans 19 residues. CDR3 DNA: TGTGCCAGCAGCTTAAGAGAAGCGGGAGGGCCGAGGGTAACAGATACGCAGTATTTT. This encodes CASSLREAGGPRVTDTQYF.

The chain carries TRBV5-1 and TRBJ2-1; 8 bases are shared with TRBD2. Germline trimming cut 4 bases from V and 5 bases from J; bases unmatched to any gene: 11. The CDR3 sequence is 16 residues long. Germline loops: CDR1 SGHRS, CDR2 YFSETQ. In DNA, the CDR3 is TGCGCCAGCAGCAAGGTGGGCGGGGGGCGAAACAATGAGCAGTTCTTC. Translated, it gives CASSKVGGGRNNEQFF.

This clonotype turned up a few times. The gene calls are TRBV5-1 and TRBJ2-1; 9 bases are shared with TRBD2. The trim removed 6 bases at V and 4 bases at J, leaving 5 bases unmatched. From germline, CDR1 is SGHRS and CDR2 YFSETQ. The CDR3 is made up of 14 amino acids. DNA of the CDR3: TGCGCCAGCATTTTAGCGGGAGTATACAATGAGCAGTTCTTC. It codes for CASILAGVYNEQFF.

This clonotype was observed many times. The rearrangement links TRBV20-1 to TRBJ2-7; D is perhaps TRBD1 (6 bases). Trimming took 6 bases from V and 4 from J, leaving 22 bases between them. This CDR3 contains 15 residues. Germline V gene sequence: CDR1 DFQATT, CDR2 SNEGSKA (reference sequence). The CDR3 DNA reads TGCAGTGCAACCGGACAGCCTTACCCTCTATACGAGCAGTACTTC. It translates to CSATGQPYPLYEQYF.

This clonotype came up a few times. The rearrangement links TRBV3-1 to TRBJ2-1; 9 nucleotides agree with TRBD2. The CDR3 has 14 residues. The V and J ends lost 8 bases and 10 bases, in that order; junction bases with no gene match: 12. The V gene's germline CDR1 is LGHDT and CDR2 YNNKEL (reference sequence). CDR3 loop: CASRYGGRAGEQFF. In DNA form, the CDR3 reads TGTGCCAGCCGGTACGGCGGGAGGGCGGGGGAGCAGTTCTTC.

The rearrangement joins TRBV2 to TRBJ2-7; TRBD1 might be the D (5 bases). The V gene lost 1 base and the J gene lost 6 bases, with 13 bases spanning the gap. This CDR3 is built from 14 residues. Germline V lookup: CDR1 SNHLY, CDR2 FYNNEI. CDR3 loop: CASSEGTRACEQYF. In DNA, the CDR3 is TGTGCCAGCAGTGAAGGGACACGAGCCTGCGAGCAGTACTTC. Full variable domain (missing parts from reference TRBV2 and TRBJ2-7): EPEVTQTPSHQVTQMGQEVILRCVPISNHLYFYWYRQILGQKVEFLVSFYNNEISEKSEIFDDQFSVERPDGSNFTLKIRSTKLEDSAMYFCASSEGTRACEQYFGPGTRLTVT.

The V call is TRBV7-3, the J call TRBJ2-5; 9 bases line up with TRBD1. The germline CDR1 and CDR2 sequences are SGHTA and FQGTGA. CDR3 length: 15 amino acids. The ends lost 5 bases at V and 5 bases at J; junction bases unmatched: 9. The CDR3 spells CASSPHRGRLETQYF. CDR3 nucleotide sequence: TGTGCCAGCAGCCCCCACAGGGGGCGCTTGGAGACCCAGTACTTC.

The chain is built from TRBV3-1 and TRBJ2-5, with 12 bases identical to TRBD2. V was pared by 3 bases and J by 5 bases, with 4 bases of the junction left unmatched. The CDR3 loop spans 15 amino acids. CDR1 is LGHDT and CDR2 is YNNKEL in the germline V gene (reference sequence). For the CDR3, the DNA is TGTGCCAGCAGCCAGACTAGCGGGGGTCACGAGACCCAGTACTTC. Translated: CASSQTSGGHETQYF.

The sample holds many counts of this clonotype. This sequence joins TRBV6-1 and TRBJ2-7, with D hard to call. V lost 5 bases to trimming and J lost 3 bases, with 5 bases between them. This CDR3 has 11 residues. CDR1 is MNHNS and CDR2 is SASEGT in the germline V gene. This CDR3 is CASSNLYEQYF. CDR3 nucleotides: TGTGCCAGCAGTAACCTCTACGAGCAGTACTTC.

This clonotype was detected many times. The chain is built from TRBV6-5 and TRBJ2-3; TRBD1 or TRBD2 may be the D gene (5 bases each). CDR3 size: 16 residues. Trimming removed 8 bases at V and 0 bases at J, with 18 bases between. The germline V gene encodes CDR1 MNHEY and CDR2 SVGAGI. The CDR3 sequence is CASRGDHHSSTDTQYF. The CDR3 coding sequence is TGTGCCAGCCGAGGGGACCATCACTCTAGCACAGATACGCAGTATTTT.

This clonotype came up many times. As DNA, the CDR3 is TGTGCCAGCAGCTTACAGGGGGCGGGGGAGACCCAGTACTTC. The encoded protein is CASSLQGAGETQYF. The V call is TRBV7-9, the J call TRBJ2-5, with 8 positions matching TRBD1. The CDR3 runs 14 residues. J lost 5 bases, V lost 2 bases, and 4 bases had no gene match. CDR1 is SEHNR, CDR2 FQNEAQ, per germline (reference sequence).